One and the same sample provided the 5 T cell receptor beta chains below, sequenced in a study of cytomegalovirus exposure and HLA in healthy donors. Profiled with immunoSEQ multiplex PCR; TCRdb holds only in-frame clones, not every one. Of hundreds of thousands of clones listed, approximately 83% are singletons. The sample taken for sequencing was PBMCs. These receptor sequences come from a young woman in good health and CMV-seropositive.

The V and J genes are TRBV10-3 and TRBJ2-1; TRBD2 might be the D (7 bases). CDR3 length equals 14 residues. Germline CDR1 ENHRY, CDR2 SYGVKD. Trimming left V 7 bases short and J 5 bases short, with 15 bases between. CDR3 coding DNA: TGTGCCATCAAAATAGGGGGGGACAACAATGAGCAGTTCTTC. Protein product: CAIKIGGDNNEQFF.

This sequence joins TRBV5-1 and TRBJ1-1, with a weak D call TRBD1 (5 bases). V was shortened by 3 bases and J by 6 bases, with 12 bases between the two germline ends. CDR3 length: 13 amino acids. CDR1 is SGHRS and CDR2 is YFSETQ in the germline V gene. The CDR3: CASSWGGSAEAFF. The CDR3 nucleotides read TGCGCCAGCAGCTGGGGGGGATCCGCTGAAGCTTTCTTT.

V and J are TRBV2 and TRBJ2-3; 7 bases fit TRBD1. The CDR3 sequence is 14 residues long. The V gene's germline CDR1 is SNHLY and CDR2 FYNNEI. After removal of 5 bases from V and 1 base from J, the junction contained 3 bases not matched to a gene. The CDR3 spells CASSLGQRTDTQYF. The CDR3 bases are TGTGCCAGCAGTTTGGGACAGCGCACAGATACGCAGTATTTT.

The V call is TRBV4-2, the J call TRBJ2-3; unclear D gene. The germline gives CDR1 LGHNA, CDR2 YNFKEQ. This CDR3 has 15 residues. Trimming left V 4 bases short and J 0 bases short, with 11 bases between. The CDR3 DNA is TGTGCCAGCAGCCTCACAGAAACTAGCACAGATACGCAGTATTTT. This gives the protein CASSLTETSTDTQYF.

The V call is TRBV18, the J call TRBJ1-1; no firm D call. V lost 1 base and J 2 bases, leaving 5 bases between the germline ends. Germline CDR1 KGHSH, CDR2 LQKENI. This CDR3 contains 13 residues. CDR3 amino acids: CASSPQQNTEAFF. CDR3 nucleotide sequence: TGTGCCAGCTCACCACAGCAAAACACTGAAGCTTTCTTT. The full variable domain, with the rest looked up from reference TRBV18 and TRBJ1-1, is NAGVMQNPRHLVRRRGQEARLRCSPMKGHSHVYWYRQLPEEGLKFMVYLQKENIIDESGMPKERFSAEFPKEGPSILRIQQVVRGDSAAYFCASSPQQNTEAFFGQGTRLTVV.